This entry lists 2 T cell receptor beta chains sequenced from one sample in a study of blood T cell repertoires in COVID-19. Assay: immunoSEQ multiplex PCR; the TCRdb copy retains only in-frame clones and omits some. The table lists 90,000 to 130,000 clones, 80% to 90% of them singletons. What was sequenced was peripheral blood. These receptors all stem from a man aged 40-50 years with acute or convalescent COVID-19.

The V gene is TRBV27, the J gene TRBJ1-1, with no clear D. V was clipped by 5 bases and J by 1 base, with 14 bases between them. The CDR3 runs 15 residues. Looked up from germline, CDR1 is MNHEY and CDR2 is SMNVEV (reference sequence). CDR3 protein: CASSATVQENTEAFF. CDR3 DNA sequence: TGTGCCAGCAGTGCCACCGTCCAGGAGAACACTGAAGCTTTCTTT.

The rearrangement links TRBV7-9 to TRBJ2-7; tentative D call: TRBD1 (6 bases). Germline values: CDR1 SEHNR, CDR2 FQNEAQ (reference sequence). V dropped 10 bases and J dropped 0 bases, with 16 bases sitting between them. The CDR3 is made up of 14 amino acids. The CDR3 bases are TGTGCCACTAGTGGTCGGGACAACTCCTACGAGCAGTACTTC. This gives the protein CATSGRDNSYEQYF.